Listed below are T cell receptor beta chains from one sample, sequenced in a study of cytomegalovirus exposure and HLA in healthy donors. The assay was immunoSEQ multiplex PCR, and TCRdb's table has in-frame clones only and misses some. Among approximately 170,000 clones listed, around 78% were seen once. Material: PBMCs. The receptors stem from a woman between 25 and 40 years old in good health and CMV-seropositive. CDR3s include the opening cysteine and the closing phenylalanine or tryptophan. The D gene is left open where the match is weak. A clone size is listed for some rows: how often the clone was seen (once, few, many), or a class if it is expanded.

TRBV21-1	NA	NA	TRBJ2-1	CASSISAGLVRNEQFF	TGTGCCAGCAGCATATCGGCGGGACTAGTTCGCAATGAGCAGTTCTTC
TRBV7-9	NA	NA	TRBJ1-1	CASSLAGGQTEAFF	TGTGCCAGCAGCTTAGCGGGTGGACAGACTGAAGCTTTCTTT
TRBV5-4	NA	NA	TRBJ1-3	CASSSTDSGNTIYF	TGTGCCAGCAGCTCAACAGATTCTGGAAACACCATATATTTT
TRBV9	NA	TRBD2	TRBJ2-1	CASSGPGTSRNNEQFF	TGTGCCAGCAGCGGACCAGGGACTAGCCGGAACAATGAGCAGTTCTTC
TRBV5-1	NA	TRBD1	TRBJ2-5	CASSSTGKGQETQYF	TGCGCCAGCAGCTCGACAGGGAAGGGGCAAGAGACCCAGTACTTC
TRBV9	NA	NA	TRBJ2-7	CASSVASGRDPYEQYF	TGTGCCAGCAGCGTAGCTTCGGGCAGGGATCCCTACGAGCAGTACTTC
TRBV7-6	NA	NA	TRBJ2-7	CASSLGAGRNEQYF	TGTGCCAGCAGCTTAGGCGCAGGGAGGAACGAGCAGTACTTC
TRBV28	NA	NA	TRBJ1-3	CASIKGAAASGNTIYF	TGTGCCAGCATCAAAGGGGCAGCAGCCTCTGGAAACACCATATATTTT
TRBV7-2	once	NA	TRBJ1-5	CASSQGGNQPQHF	TGTGCCAGCAGCCAAGGGGGCAATCAGCCCCAGCATTTT
TRBV5-1	NA	NA	TRBJ1-1	CASTSLTEAFF	TGCGCCAGCACCTCTCTGACTGAAGCTTTCTTT
TRBV30	NA	TRBD1	TRBJ1-2	CAWSRNRGSGYGYTF	TGTGCCTGGAGTCGAAACAGGGGCAGCGGCTATGGCTACACCTTC
TRBV10-1	once	TRBD2	TRBJ2-3	CASGLAGSTDTQYF	TGCGCCAGCGGGCTAGCGGGGAGCACAGATACGCAGTATTTT
TRBV5-1	NA	NA	TRBJ2-7	CASSLEVGVGGSEQYF	TGCGCCAGCAGCTTGGAAGTGGGAGTCGGTGGGTCCGAGCAGTACTTC
TRBV7-9	NA	NA	TRBJ2-5	CASSLRLTSGETQYF	TGTGCCAGCAGCTTAAGACTAACAAGCGGGGAGACCCAGTACTTC
TRBV29-1	NA	NA	TRBJ1-2	CSGGGYYGYTF	TGCAGCGGAGGAGGGTACTATGGCTACACCTTC
TRBV10-3	few	NA	TRBJ1-1	CAISDHRQNTEAFF	TGTGCCATCAGTGACCATCGACAGAACACTGAAGCTTTCTTT
TRBV5-1	once	NA	TRBJ2-3	CASSLGPESTDTQYF	TGCGCCAGCAGCTTGGGGCCAGAAAGCACAGATACGCAGTATTTT
TRBV2	NA	TRBD1	TRBJ1-1	CASSRQGGNTEAFF	TGTGCCAGCAGCCGACAGGGGGGGAACACTGAAGCTTTCTTT